This entry concerns a single T cell receptor beta chain. Its antigen is not yet known. To determine HCMV serostatus, a commercial ELISA kit was used to detect HCMV-specific IgG in serum. Peripheral blood mononuclear cells were isolated from blood by Ficoll density gradient centrifugation. Via the germline V gene (reference sequence), CDR1 is LNHDA and CDR2 SQIVND. The CDR3 runs 14 residues from the cysteine to the phenylalanine. The protein alone is recorded here. This specimen belongs to a study of T cells expressing NK-cell markers (dated by TCRdb to the early 2020s). With regard to the full study: TCR beta-chain repertoires were profiled in sorted CD3+CD56+NKG2C+, CD3+CD56+NKG2C- and CD3+CD56-NKG2C+ T-cell subsets from seven or eight donors. Among the eight sequenced donors, only one was HCMV-seronegative, while the other seven were HCMV-seropositive. All eight donors whose samples were sequenced were randomly selected healthy volunteers, three of them men and five women. Sequencing of the libraries produced 2 x 150 bp reads on Illumina HiSeq 2000/2500, MiSeq or NextSeq.

These reads were obtained on an Illumina HiSeq 2000. The TCR beta cDNA libraries were made using 5'RACE template switching, a step that added both a universal primer site and unique molecular identifiers. cDNA synthesis was primed from the TCR beta constant segment and was followed by two successive PCR amplification steps. On the authors' methods: MIGEC handled demultiplexing of the reads and grouping by UMI, while MiTCR was used to assemble and quantify clonotypes. To exclude erroneous sequences, any TCR cDNA sequence not supported by at least two reads was discarded. The tcR package was used for downstream repertoire analysis, with clonotypes matched between fractions based on CDR3 nucleotide sequence plus V segment. VDJmatch was used to annotate antigen specificity against VDJdb, with one amino acid substitution in CDR3 allowed. TCRdb reprocessed the sequencing reads and holds a single record per CDR3 protein sequence, with no DNA. The V and J calls reflect TCRdb's pipeline rather than the authors' work. The sample has around 550,000 distinct CDR3 sequences on record. Around 4% of the sample comes from the top ten.

What the work shows at the level of the full study, not this receptor alone: In 5 to 7 donors, the dominant CD3+CD56+NKG2C+ clonotypes were found to rank among the top 10 CD8+ clonotypes and to make up 1.0-7.0% of CD8+ T cells. Whether the expanded NKG2C-expressing T cell clones were specific for HCMV antigens was left unclear. Those dominant clonotypes were again the most abundant among CD3+CD56-NKG2C+ cells in four donors, at roughly 25-60.1%.

Sequencing was done on a sample of blood T cells: a sorted CD56 or NKG2C T cell subset, CD4+ or CD8+ T cells, or bulk PBMC T cells (not recorded which). This TCR was sampled from a man between 18 and 29 years old in good health. Donor details come from another sample of the same person, matched by shared clones. The sequence joins TRBV19 to TRBJ1-1; TCRdb's D gene call, TRBD1, goes unchecked for lack of DNA. The CDR3 has the sequence CASRLLGANTEAFF.